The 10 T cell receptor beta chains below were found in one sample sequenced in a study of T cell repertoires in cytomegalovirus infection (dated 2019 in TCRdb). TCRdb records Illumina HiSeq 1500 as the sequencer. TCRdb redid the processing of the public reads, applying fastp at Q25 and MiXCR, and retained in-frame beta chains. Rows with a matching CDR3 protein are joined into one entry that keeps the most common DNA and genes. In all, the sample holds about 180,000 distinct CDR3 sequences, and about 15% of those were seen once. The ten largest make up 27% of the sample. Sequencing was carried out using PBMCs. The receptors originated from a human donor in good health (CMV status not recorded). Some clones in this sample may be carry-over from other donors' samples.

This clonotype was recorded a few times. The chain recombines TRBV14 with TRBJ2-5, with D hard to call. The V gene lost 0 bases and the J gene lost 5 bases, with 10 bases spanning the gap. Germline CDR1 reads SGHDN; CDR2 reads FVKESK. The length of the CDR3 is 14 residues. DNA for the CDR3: TGTGCCAGCAGCCAAGATCTCGACCGGGAGACCCAGTACTTC. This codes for CASSQDLDRETQYF.

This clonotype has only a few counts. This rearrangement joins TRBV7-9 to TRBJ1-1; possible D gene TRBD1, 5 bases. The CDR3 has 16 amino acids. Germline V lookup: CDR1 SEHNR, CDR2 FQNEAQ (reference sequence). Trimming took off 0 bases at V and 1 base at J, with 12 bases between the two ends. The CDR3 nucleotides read TGTGCCAGCAGCTTAGCGCTCGTAAGGGGGAACACTGAAGCTTTCTTT. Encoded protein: CASSLALVRGNTEAFF.

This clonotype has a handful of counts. For the CDR3, the DNA is TGCAGTGCTAGGGAACCAAAGAACACTGAAGCTTTCTTT. Translating gives CSAREPKNTEAFF. The V call is TRBV20-1, the J call TRBJ1-1; D is undetermined. The CDR3 is 13 residues long. The V gene's germline CDR1 is DFQATT and CDR2 SNEGSKA (reference sequence). The V end lost 3 bases, the J end lost 1 base, and 9 bases lay between the germline ends.

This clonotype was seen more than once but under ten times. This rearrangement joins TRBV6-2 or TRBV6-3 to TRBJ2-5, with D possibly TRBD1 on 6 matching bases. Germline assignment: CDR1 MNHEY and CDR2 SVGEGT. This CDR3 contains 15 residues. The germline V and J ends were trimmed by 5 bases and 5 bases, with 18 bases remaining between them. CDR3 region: CASSRRTGSGETQYF. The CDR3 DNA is TGTGCCAGCAGTCGCCGCACAGGGTCGGGGGAGACCCAGTACTTC.

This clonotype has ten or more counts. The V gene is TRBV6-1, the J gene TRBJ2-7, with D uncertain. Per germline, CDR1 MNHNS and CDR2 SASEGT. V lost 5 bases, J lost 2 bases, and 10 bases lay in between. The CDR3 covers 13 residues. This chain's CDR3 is CASSLSGTYEQYF. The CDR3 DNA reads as TGTGCCAGCAGTCTATCTGGCACCTACGAGCAGTACTTC.

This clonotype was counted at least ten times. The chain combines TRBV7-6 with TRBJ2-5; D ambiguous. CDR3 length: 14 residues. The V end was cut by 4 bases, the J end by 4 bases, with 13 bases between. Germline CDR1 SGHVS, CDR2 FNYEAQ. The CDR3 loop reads CASSSKVLSETQYF. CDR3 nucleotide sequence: TGTGCCAGCAGCTCCAAAGTTCTGTCAGAGACCCAGTACTTC.

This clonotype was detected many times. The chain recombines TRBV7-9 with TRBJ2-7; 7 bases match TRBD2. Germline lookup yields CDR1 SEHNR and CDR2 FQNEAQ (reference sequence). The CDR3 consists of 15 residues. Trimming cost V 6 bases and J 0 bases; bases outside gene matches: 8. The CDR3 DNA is TGTGCCAGCAGAGAAGGACTAGGGAGCTCCTACGAGCAGTACTTC. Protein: CASREGLGSSYEQYF.

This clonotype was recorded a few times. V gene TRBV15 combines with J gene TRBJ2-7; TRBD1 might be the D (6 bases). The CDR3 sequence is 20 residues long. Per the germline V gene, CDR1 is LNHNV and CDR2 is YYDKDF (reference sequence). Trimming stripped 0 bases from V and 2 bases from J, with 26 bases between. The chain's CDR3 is CATSRDPPRSPRQDTYEQYF. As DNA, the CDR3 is TGTGCCACCAGCAGAGATCCCCCCCGAAGCCCGAGACAGGATACCTACGAGCAGTACTTC.

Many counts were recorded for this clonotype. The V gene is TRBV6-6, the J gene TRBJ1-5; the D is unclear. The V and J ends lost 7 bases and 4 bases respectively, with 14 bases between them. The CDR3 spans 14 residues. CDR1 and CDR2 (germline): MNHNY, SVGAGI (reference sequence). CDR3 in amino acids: CASTAGRANQPQHF. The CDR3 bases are TGTGCCAGCACGGCTGGTCGGGCTAATCAGCCCCAGCATTTT.

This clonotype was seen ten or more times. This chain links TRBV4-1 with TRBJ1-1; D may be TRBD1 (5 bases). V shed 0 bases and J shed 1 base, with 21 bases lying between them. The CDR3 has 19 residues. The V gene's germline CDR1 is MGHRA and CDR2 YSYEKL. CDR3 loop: CASSQDGSGSYSQNTEAFF. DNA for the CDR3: TGCGCCAGCAGCCAAGATGGCTCAGGGTCATACTCCCAGAACACTGAAGCTTTCTTT.